The rows below give T cell receptor beta chains drawn from one sample of a study of neurological immune-mediated disorders. TCRdb called the 5' RACE reads again in MiXCR, with one record for every CDR3 protein. Of under 70,000 distinct CDR3 sequences detected, approximately 25% appear once; the ten largest clones hold roughly 4.6%. Sequencing was performed on PBMCs. The receptors stem from a man aged 55 to 70 with HTLV-1-associated myelopathy (HAM/TSP). Both conserved end residues are part of each CDR3. A D gene is named only where the DNA matches it firmly. Clone size is given for some rows only: seen once, a few or many times, or a class if the clone is expanded.

size,J,V,D,CDR3,DNA
many,TRBJ2-5,TRBV3-1,NA,CASSLRQETQYF,TGTGCCAGCAGTTTGCGACAAGAGACCCAGTACTTC
many,TRBJ2-3,TRBV20-1,TRBD2,CSARDLEGGLDTQYF,TGCAGTGCTAGAGATCTGGAGGGAGGGCTCGATACGCAGTATTTT
many,TRBJ2-7,TRBV5-5,NA,CASSNRAGSYEQYF,TGTGCCAGCAGCAACAGGGCCGGCTCCTACGAGCAGTACTTC
many,TRBJ2-5,TRBV10-3,NA,CAISDRGPLQETQYF,TGTGCCATCAGTGACCGGGGGCCGCTGCAAGAGACCCAGTACTTC
many,TRBJ1-3,TRBV20-1,NA,CSASTVGNTIYF,TGCAGTGCTTCGACAGTAGGAAACACCATATATTTT
many,TRBJ2-2,TRBV24-1,TRBD2,CATSDPGLAGTGELFF,TGTGCCACCAGTGATCCGGGACTAGCGGGGACCGGGGAGCTGTTTTTT
many,TRBJ2-7,TRBV5-1,TRBD2,CASRLGLAGEHEQYF,TGCGCCAGCAGACTCGGACTAGCGGGAGAACACGAGCAGTACTTC
NA,TRBJ2-1,TRBV7-2,TRBD2,CASSLAGTSSYNEQFF,TGTGCCAGCAGCTTAGCCGGGACTAGCTCCTACAATGAGCAGTTCTTC
NA,TRBJ1-1,TRBV10-2,NA,CASSQSVEGAFF,TGCGCCAGCAGTCAGAGCGTGGAGGGAGCTTTCTTT
many,TRBJ2-1,TRBV9,TRBD2,CASSVQAGGSSYEQFF,TGTGCCAGCAGCGTCCAAGCGGGGGGTAGCTCTTATGAGCAGTTCTTC
NA,TRBJ2-1,TRBV4-2,TRBD2,CASSQEEGLPLHEQFF,TGTGCCAGCAGCCAAGAAGAGGGACTACCCCTTCATGAGCAGTTCTTC
many,TRBJ2-7,TRBV6-2/TRBV6-3,TRBD2,CASSQQTSGRNEQYF,TGTGCCAGCAGTCAACAGACTAGCGGGAGAAACGAGCAGTACTTC
many,TRBJ2-1,TRBV5-1,TRBD2,CASSLAGGPSAEQFF,TGCGCCAGCAGCCTAGCGGGAGGGCCCTCGGCTGAGCAGTTCTTC
many,TRBJ2-2,TRBV5-6,NA,CASSLVGVANTGELFF,TGTGCCAGCAGCTTGGTGGGGGTAGCGAACACCGGGGAGCTGTTTTTT
many,TRBJ1-1,TRBV20-1,NA,CSARGGPTNTEAFF,TGCAGTGCTAGAGGGGGTCCCACCAACACTGAAGCTTTCTTT
many,TRBJ2-3,TRBV7-2,TRBD1,CASSLGQGFSTDTQYF,TGTGCCAGCAGCTTGGGACAGGGGTTTAGCACAGATACGCAGTATTTT
NA,TRBJ2-7,TRBV6-1,NA,CASSRGDTYEQYF,TGTGCCAGCAGTAGGGGGGACACCTACGAGCAGTACTTC
NA,TRBJ1-2,TRBV12-3/TRBV12-4,NA,CASTPRSATYGYTF,TGTGCCAGCACCCCACGGAGTGCTACCTATGGCTACACCTTC
many,TRBJ2-1,TRBV5-1,NA,CASRAPGTAHNEQFF,TGCGCCAGCAGGGCACCCGGGACGGCGCACAATGAGCAGTTCTTC
many,TRBJ2-2,TRBV5-1,NA,CASSSVVNTGELFF,TGCGCCAGCAGCTCCGTGGTAAACACCGGGGAGCTGTTTTTT
NA,TRBJ1-1,TRBV20-1,NA,CSATWQGTEAFF,TGCAGTGCTACGTGGCAGGGAACTGAAGCTTTCTTT
NA,TRBJ1-3,TRBV11-2,NA,CASSRTTNSGNTIYF,TGTGCCAGCAGCCGGACAACGAACTCTGGAAACACCATATATTTT
many,TRBJ1-4,TRBV12-3/TRBV12-4,TRBD1,CASRGTGANNEKLFF,TGTGCCAGCAGAGGGACAGGGGCCAATAATGAAAAACTGTTTTTT
NA,TRBJ2-2,TRBV7-2,TRBD2,CASSLAAGGGGTGELFF,TGTGCCAGCAGCTTAGCAGCGGGAGGCGGAGGCACCGGGGAGCTGTTTTTT
many,TRBJ2-1,TRBV15,NA,CATQRAPSYNEQFF,TGTGCCACCCAGCGGGCCCCCTCCTACAATGAGCAGTTCTTC
NA,TRBJ2-3,TRBV12-3/TRBV12-4,TRBD1,CASRYDRGSSDTQYF,TGTGCCAGCAGATACGACAGGGGAAGTTCAGATACGCAGTATTTT
NA,TRBJ2-7,TRBV25-1,TRBD1,CASSGSNRGRYEQYF,TGTGCCAGCAGTGGGTCGAACAGGGGGAGGTACGAGCAGTACTTC
many,TRBJ2-2,TRBV14,TRBD2,CASSQPLAGGELFF,TGTGCCAGCAGCCAACCCTTAGCGGGCGGGGAGCTGTTTTTT
NA,TRBJ1-1,TRBV19,NA,CASRRDGSPNTEAFF,TGTGCCAGCCGGAGAGATGGGTCCCCGAACACTGAAGCTTTCTTT
many,TRBJ1-6,TRBV27,NA,CASSLRGPHNSPLHF,TGTGCCAGCAGTTTAAGGGGACCCCACAATTCACCCCTCCACTTT
NA,TRBJ2-2,TRBV5-1,TRBD1,CASSLTRGQDTGELFF,TGCGCCAGCAGCTTAACAAGGGGGCAAGACACCGGGGAGCTGTTTTTT
many,TRBJ1-2,TRBV5-1,NA,CASSPGTGGYTF,TGCGCCAGCAGCCCCGGGACGGGGGGCTACACCTTC
few,TRBJ2-3,TRBV19,NA,CASRVGSNTDTQYF,TGTGCCAGTAGAGTGGGGTCTAACACAGATACGCAGTATTTT
many,TRBJ2-5,TRBV5-1,NA,CASSPPPRWETQYF,TGCGCCAGCAGCCCCCCCCCCCGATGGGAGACCCAGTACTTC
NA,TRBJ2-1,TRBV7-2,NA,CASSPPRGSGRSYNEQFF,TGTGCCAGCAGCCCTCCCCGCGGGTCAGGACGCTCCTACAATGAGCAGTTCTTC
NA,TRBJ2-2,TRBV9,NA,CASSERVPANTGELFF,TGTGCCAGCAGCGAGCGTGTACCAGCCAATACCGGGGAGCTGTTTTTT
NA,TRBJ1-3,TRBV10-3,NA,CALKSETSGNTIYF,TGTGCCCTCAAATCAGAAACCTCTGGAAACACCATATATTTT
many,TRBJ2-1,TRBV9,TRBD2,CASQGVSGRADEQFF,TGTGCCAGCCAGGGGGTAAGCGGGAGGGCCGATGAGCAGTTCTTC
NA,TRBJ2-2,TRBV20-1,NA,CSARDDKRSGELFF,TGCAGTGCTAGAGACGACAAGAGGTCCGGGGAGCTGTTTTTT
many,TRBJ2-7,TRBV7-2,NA,CASSPGAFESEQYF,TGTGCCAGCAGCCCCGGGGCCTTCGAATCGGAGCAGTACTTC
NA,TRBJ2-5,TRBV7-9,NA,CASSSMTAETQYF,TGTGCCAGCAGCTCTATGACGGCGGAGACCCAGTACTTC
NA,TRBJ2-5,TRBV5-1,TRBD1,CASSLSGQGETKYF,TGCGCCAGCAGCTTGTCGGGACAGGGAGAGACCAAGTACTTC
NA,TRBJ1-2,TRBV4-1,NA,CASSQEPPQNGYTF,TGCGCCAGCAGCCAAGAGCCTCCGCAGAATGGCTACACCTTC
few,TRBJ2-7,TRBV28,NA,CASSLAARGYEQYF,TGTGCCAGCAGTTTAGCCGCCCGGGGCTACGAGCAGTACTTC
NA,TRBJ2-7,TRBV7-2,TRBD1,CVSSLVLTGKNLYEQYF,TGTGTCAGCAGCTTAGTGCTGACAGGGAAGAATCTCTACGAGCAGTACTTC
many,TRBJ2-2,TRBV27,NA,CASSKGSGTGELFF,TGTGCCAGCAGTAAAGGGAGTGGCACCGGGGAGCTGTTTTTT
many,TRBJ2-7,TRBV4-2,TRBD1,CASSQVGTDGLEQYF,TGTGCCAGCAGCCAAGTGGGGACAGACGGGCTAGAGCAGTACTTC
NA,TRBJ2-3,TRBV7-2,TRBD2,CASSLIGGRHYTQYF,TGTGCCAGCAGCTTAATTGGCGGGAGGCATTATACGCAGTATTTT
many,TRBJ2-5,TRBV12-3/TRBV12-4,NA,CASSLGSGERTQYF,TGTGCCAGCAGTTTAGGTTCCGGGGAACGGACCCAGTACTTC
NA,TRBJ1-3,TRBV5-1,TRBD1,CASSLETGSGNTIYF,TGCGCCAGCAGCTTGGAGACAGGGTCTGGAAACACCATATATTTT
many,TRBJ2-6,TRBV3-1,TRBD2,CASSPGLAGVGANVLTF,TGTGCCAGCAGCCCCGGACTAGCGGGAGTTGGGGCCAACGTCCTGACTTTC
once,TRBJ2-7,TRBV10-3,TRBD1,CAIRSGQGYEQYF,TGTGCCATCAGATCGGGACAGGGGTACGAGCAGTACTTC